The 5 T cell receptor beta chains reported below all come from one sample, sequenced in a study of shared clonotypes between healthy human individuals. Some clones are missing from TCRdb's copy, which holds only in-frame ones; the method was immunoSEQ multiplex PCR. The repertoire has some 1,600,000 clones, 98% of them found once; the top ten carry roughly 0.45%. The sample taken for sequencing was naive CD4+ T cells sorted from blood. Subset given: CD45RA+ positively selected. Receptor source: a man younger than 45 in good health.

This clone came up once. The gene calls are TRBV29-1 and TRBJ2-3; D is tentatively TRBD1 or TRBD2 (6 bases each). V gave up 5 bases and J gave up 2 bases, with 20 bases separating them. This CDR3 is 16 amino acids long. Germline values: CDR1 SQVTM, CDR2 ANQGSEA. The CDR3 DNA reads as TGCAGCGTTCGGGGGCTCGTGAGGGGTCCCACAGATACGCAGTATTTT. Protein product: CSVRGLVRGPTDTQYF.

The CDR3 DNA reads as TGTGCCAGCAGTGCCAATCCCGGTCGCGGAGGAATGGACTACGAGCAGTACTTC. Translated, it gives CASSANPGRGGMDYEQYF. The chain couples TRBV28 to TRBJ2-7; D may be TRBD2 (5 bases). With 5 bases removed from V and 3 bases from J, the gap between germline ends came to 26 bases. Germline lookup yields CDR1 MDHEN and CDR2 SYDVKM. The length of the CDR3 is 18 residues. Full variable domain (rest looked up from reference TRBV28 and TRBJ2-7): DVKVTQSSRYLVKRTGEKVFLECVQDMDHENMFWYRQDPGLGLRLIYFSYDVKMKEKGDIPEGYSVSREKKERFSLILESASTNQTSMYLCASSANPGRGGMDYEQYFGPGTRLTVT.

This chain uses TRBV4-1 with TRBJ2-5; no clear D gene. Germline V gene data show CDR1 as MGHRA and CDR2 as YSYEKL. This CDR3 contains 13 residues. Trimming removed 6 bases from V and 4 bases from J, with 12 bases in between. As DNA, the CDR3 is TGCGCCAGCAGTACTACTCGACGAGAGACCCAGTACTTC. Its translation: CASSTTRRETQYF.

The rearrangement uses TRBV6-1 and TRBJ2-1; 13 positions match TRBD2. CDR1 and CDR2 from the germline V gene are MNHNS and SASEGT. This CDR3 spans 17 amino acids. The V and J ends lost 3 bases and 7 bases, in that order; junction bases with no gene match: 9. CDR3 protein: CASSDKLGLAGKNEQFF. CDR3 bases: TGTGCCAGCAGTGATAAATTGGGACTAGCGGGAAAGAATGAGCAGTTCTTC.

The V gene is TRBV7-6, the J gene TRBJ2-7; the D is unclear. CDR1 is SGHVS, CDR2 FNYEAQ, per germline. CDR3 size: 13 residues. The V and J ends lost 4 bases and 4 bases respectively, with 11 bases between them. For the CDR3, the DNA is TGTGCCAGCAGCTCCCCCCCCACGTACGAGCAGTACTTC. It translates to CASSSPPTYEQYF.